One T cell receptor (beta chain) is described in this entry. The germline V gene has CDR1 KGHSY and CDR2 FQNENV. The CDR3 is made up of 15 amino acids. V was cut by 8 bases and J by 3 bases, with 16 bases left in between. The Seattle site enrolled patients during active infection and followed them longitudinally. This sample was taken from a study of blood T cell repertoires in COVID-19. Study-level information: Samples representing acute and convalescent COVID-19 were sourced from the United States, Italy and Spain.

Profiling relied on immunoSEQ multiplex PCR, and the TCRdb table lists in-frame clones only, not all of them. This table holds about 370,000 clones, roughly 90% found once. The clonotype was recovered from a woman aged 30 to 39 with COVID-19, enrolled during active disease. V is TRBV16 and J is TRBJ2-2, with D maybe TRBD1 (6 bases). The sample taken for sequencing was peripheral blood. CDR3 loop: CASVQGLRDTGELFF. CDR3 in DNA: TGTGCCAGCGTACAGGGATTGAGGGACACCGGGGAGCTGTTTTTT.